This TCR beta chain appears in the sequencing data of a study of shared clonotypes between healthy human individuals. Study-wide points: Among the subsets, naive ones generally showed larger estimated richness than memory ones. Apart from blood, nothing was sampled; tissue repertoires likely differ.

TCRdb's table, derived via immunoSEQ multiplex PCR, lists solely in-frame clones and lacks some. The sample includes roughly 1.5 million clones, approximately 98% seen only once; the top ten take around 0.47%. Germline V CDR1 and CDR2: LGHNA, YSLEER. V lost 0 bases and J 3 bases, leaving 0 bases between the germline ends. This CDR3 contains 12 residues. On this clone itself: The antigen is undetermined.

The specimen was naive CD4+ T cells sorted from blood. Documented subset: CD45RA+ positively selected. This clonotype was sampled from a man aged 25-45 years in good health. The V gene is TRBV4-3, the J gene TRBJ2-1; D remains ambiguous. Here the CDR3 DNA reads TGCGCCAGCAGCCAAGACTACAATGAGCAGTTCTTC. Residues: CASSQDYNEQFF.